The source of this T cell receptor (beta chain) is a study of T-cell memory formation after mild COVID-19 (dated by TCRdb to the early 2020s). About the investigation overall: TCR sequence clusters from the two donors were found to be largely donor specific. Longitudinal TCRalpha and TCRbeta repertoire sequencing tracked T-cell clones expanding and contracting after mild COVID-19 in two donors. Two young, previously healthy adult volunteers made up the cohort, one male and one female.

What the authors observed across the whole study: The study covered only a couple of mild cases, and larger cohorts including severe cases with pre-infection samples were considered necessary. Some responding clones were detected in pre-infection memory, suggesting pre-existing cross-reactive memory T cells joined the SARS-CoV-2 response. Clones that contracted from day 15 to 85 showed balanced CD4/CD8 phenotypes, whereas a second wave of clones that expanded from day 15 to 37 leaned towards CD4+. SARS-CoV-2 specificity of the second-wave clones peaking on day 37 was not confirmed. Contracting CD4+ clones were located mainly in the CM and EM memory subsets, whereas CD8+ clones were found to be enriched in EMRA.

A word on this clonotype: Its antigen remains undetermined. Base qualities are not provided; no much larger clone lies one nucleotide away.

Ficoll-Paque density gradient centrifugation was the method used to isolate PBMCs. The CDR3, cysteine through phenylalanine, is 15 amino acids long. The kept DNA is CDR3 alone, 45 bases in frame from the first base. V and J lose 1 base and 6 bases, and a span of 13 bases separates them. The germline V gene yields SGHRS for CDR1 and YFSETQ for CDR2. Sequenced using an Illumina NovaSeq 6000. TCRalpha and TCRbeta cDNA libraries were constructed by 5'RACE with constant-segment primers, with sample barcodes and unique molecular identifiers being introduced. RNA was extracted from every sample with Trizol reagent. The libraries were amplified in two PCR steps, and the second step added a second sample barcode and Illumina TruSeq adapters. Sequencing of the libraries was done on an Illumina NovaSeq, producing 2 x 150 bp paired-end reads. The study's processing was this. The reads were demultiplexed and collapsed into UMI-guided consensus sequences using migec v1.2.7. Using mixcr v2.1.11, the UMI consensuses were aligned to TRA and TRB V and J templates and assembled into clonotypes. A clonotype was counted as expanded or contracted only when both edgeR and NoisET called the clonotype significant, with the noise models trained on biological replicates. For edgeR calls, the thresholds were a false discovery rate-adjusted p below 0.01 and a log2 fold-change of 1. As an exploratory analysis of dynamics, max-normalized trajectories of the 1000 most abundant clonotypes were examined with PCA combined with hierarchical clustering. Separately sequenced CD4+ and CD8+ repertoires were used to assign a CD4 or CD8 phenotype to each responding clone. TCRdb reprocessing: public reads trimmed at Q25 with fastp, clones called with MiXCR, in-frame beta chains kept. Merged by CDR3 protein, the rows form single entries marked with the most common genes and DNA. The V and J calls were not made by the authors but by TCRdb's processing. The sample contains about 560,000 distinct CDR3 sequences, less than 25% of them found a single time. In total, the top ten clones hold about 8.4% of the sample.

The rearrangement joined TRBV5-1 to TRBJ2-2; the best D guess is TRBD2, with 6 bases matching. Sequenced sample: PBMCs or a T cell subset sorted from them (not recorded which). The receptor was derived from an adult woman who had mild COVID-19 (a few samples of this study predate the infection). The sample titles of this study are shuffled in the database, so cell type and time point are left out; the donor was told from shared clones. The sequenced DNA is TGCGCCAGCAGCTTGTCAGGAGGGAGGTCCGGGGAGCTGTTTTTT. Its translation is CASSLSGGRSGELFF.